This T cell receptor beta chain was recorded in a study of T cell repertoires in ileal Crohn's disease. TCRdb keeps only in-frame clones here, not all; method: immunoSEQ multiplex PCR. The sample contains about 14,000 clones, roughly 80% of which appear only once. Germline CDR1 and CDR2: SGHTA and FQGNSA. The length of the CDR3 is 15 residues. Trimming stripped 6 bases from V and 6 bases from J, with 19 bases between. In the case of this clone: The antigen is unknown.

The study, taken as a whole, reports: Every patient over 26.8% clonality showed endoscopic recurrence.

This rearrangement joins TRBV7-2 to TRBJ2-3; a weak D match, TRBD2 (6 bases). Sequenced material: ileal tissue. The sequence derives from an adult with Crohn's disease. This chain's CDR3 is CASRLQPAGRDTQYF. For the CDR3, the DNA is TGTGCCAGCAGGCTTCAGCCGGCGGGGAGGGATACGCAGTATTTT.